This T cell receptor (beta chain) was retrieved from a study of T cell responses to AZD1222 COVID-19 vaccine. Study findings and constraints: Donors, mostly white British, included more females; clonal diversity was possibly underestimated. The span of vaccine-associated CD4 TCRs extended across spike, with dominance at 160-218 and 743-854.

The V end lost 5 bases, the J end lost 5 bases, and 13 bases lay between the germline ends. The V gene's germline CDR1 is SGHTA and CDR2 FQGTGA. This CDR3 contains 13 residues. Profiling relied on immunoSEQ multiplex PCR, and the TCRdb table lists in-frame clones only, not all of them. The data hold about 270,000 clones, with 94% observed a single time. Turning to this clone: Its specificity is not known.

The receptor was derived from an adult who received the AZD1222 COVID-19 vaccine. V is TRBV7-3 and J is TRBJ2-7; no firm D call. This material consisted of peripheral blood, taken 28 days after the second AZD1222 dose. CDR3 sequence (DNA): TGTGCCAGCAGCGCCAGTCCTGAAGACGAGCAGTACTTC. Amino acids: CASSASPEDEQYF.